These 2 T cell receptor beta chains were sequenced from one sample in a study of T cell repertoires in cytomegalovirus infection. TCRdb reprocessed the reads with MiXCR, giving one entry per CDR3 protein. The table lists about 190,000 distinct CDR3 sequences, roughly 9.8% of them singletons. Sequencing was done on a sample of PBMCs. The receptors were gathered from a human donor in good health (CMV status not recorded). Some clones in this sample may be carry-over from other donors' samples.

There are many counts of this clonotype. This rearrangement joins TRBV7-2 to TRBJ2-1; 10 nucleotides match TRBD1. V was clipped by 1 base and J by 8 bases; unmatched bases: 8. The germline gives CDR1 SGHTA, CDR2 FQGNSA. CDR3 length: 16 residues. The CDR3 bases are TGTGCCAGCAGCTTAGTTGGGACAGGGGCGGTCGATGAGCAGTTCTTC. Translation: CASSLVGTGAVDEQFF.

This chain links TRBV2 with TRBJ1-6; D not certain. This CDR3 spans 14 amino acids. V dropped 3 bases and J dropped 7 bases, with 10 bases sitting between them. CDR1 and CDR2 (germline): SNHLY, FYNNEI. The CDR3 region is CASSDNSHNSPLHF. The CDR3 DNA reads TGTGCCAGCAGTGATAACAGCCACAATTCACCCCTCCACTTT. The whole variable domain, filled in from reference TRBV2 and TRBJ1-6, reads EPEVTQTPSHQVTQMGQEVILRCVPISNHLYFYWYRQILGQKVEFLVSFYNNEISEKSEIFDDQFSVERPDGSNFTLKIRSTKLEDSAMYFCASSDNSHNSPLHFGNGTRLTVT.